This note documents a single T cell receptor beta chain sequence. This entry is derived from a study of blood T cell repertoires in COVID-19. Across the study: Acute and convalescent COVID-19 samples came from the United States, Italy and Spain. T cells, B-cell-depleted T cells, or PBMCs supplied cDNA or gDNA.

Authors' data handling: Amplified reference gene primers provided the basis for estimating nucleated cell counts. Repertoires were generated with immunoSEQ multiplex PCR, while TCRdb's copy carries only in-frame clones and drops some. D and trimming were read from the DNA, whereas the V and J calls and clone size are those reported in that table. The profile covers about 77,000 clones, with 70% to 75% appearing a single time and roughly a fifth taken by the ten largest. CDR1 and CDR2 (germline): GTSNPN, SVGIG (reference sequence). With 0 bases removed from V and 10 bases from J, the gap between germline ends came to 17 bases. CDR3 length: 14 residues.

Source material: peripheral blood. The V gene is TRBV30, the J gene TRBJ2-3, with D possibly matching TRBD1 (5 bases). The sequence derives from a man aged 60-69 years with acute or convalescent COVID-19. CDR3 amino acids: CAWSVGPGQVAQYF. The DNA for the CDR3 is TGTGCCTGGAGTGTAGGGCCAGGGCAGGTTGCGCAGTATTTT.